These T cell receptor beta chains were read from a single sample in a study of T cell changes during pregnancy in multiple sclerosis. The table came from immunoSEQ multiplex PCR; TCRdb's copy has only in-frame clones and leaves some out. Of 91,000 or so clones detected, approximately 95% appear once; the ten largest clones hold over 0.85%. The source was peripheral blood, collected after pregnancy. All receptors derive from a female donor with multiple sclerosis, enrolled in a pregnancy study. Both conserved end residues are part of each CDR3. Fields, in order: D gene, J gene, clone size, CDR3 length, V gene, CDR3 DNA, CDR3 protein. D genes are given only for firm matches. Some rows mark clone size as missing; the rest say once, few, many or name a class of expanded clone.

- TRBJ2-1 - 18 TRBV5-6 TGTGCCAGCAGCTTAAGAGACGGGAAGGGGGAGTTTAGCAATGAGCAGTTCTTC CASSLRDGKGEFSNEQFF
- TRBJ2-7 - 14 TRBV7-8 TGTGCCAGCAGTTTCCGGGACTCCTCCTACGAGCAGTACTTC CASSFRDSSYEQYF
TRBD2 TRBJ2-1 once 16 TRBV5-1 TGCGCCAGCAGCCCCGGCGGACTAGCGGAATACAATGAGCAGTTCTTC CASSPGGLAEYNEQFF
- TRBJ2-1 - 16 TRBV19 TGTGCCAGTAGTATCCGGGACTGGAGCTCCTACAATGAGCAGTTCTTC CASSIRDWSSYNEQFF
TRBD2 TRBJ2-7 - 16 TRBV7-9 TGTGCCAGCAGCTCCTGGACTAGCGGGATAACCTACGAGCAGTACTTC CASSSWTSGITYEQYF
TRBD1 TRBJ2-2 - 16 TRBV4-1 TGCGCCAGCAGCCAAGATCTGGACAGGGCGTTCGGGGAGCTGTTTTTT CASSQDLDRAFGELFF
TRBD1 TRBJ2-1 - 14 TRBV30 TGTGCCTGGATCAACAGGGGGCGCTCCAATGAGCAGTTCTTC CAWINRGRSNEQFF
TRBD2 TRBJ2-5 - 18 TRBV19 TGTGCCAGTAATGGCCCTGGGGGACTAGCGGGAGCAAGCGAGACCCAGTACTTC CASNGPGGLAGASETQYF
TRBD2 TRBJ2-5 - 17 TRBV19 TGTGCCAGTAGTATAATCCCACCGGGGGGGAGAAAAGAGACCCAGTACTTC CASSIIPPGGRKETQYF
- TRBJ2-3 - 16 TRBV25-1 TGTGCCAGCAGTGATGGGGGGGCGACCTACACAGATACGCAGTATTTT CASSDGGATYTDTQYF
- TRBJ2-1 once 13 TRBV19 TGTGCCAGTAGTAACGACAGACACAATGAGCAGTTCTTC CASSNDRHNEQFF
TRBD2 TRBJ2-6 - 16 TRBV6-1 TGTGCCAGCAGTGAACGGGAGGTCCCTGGGGCCAACGTCCTGACTTTC CASSEREVPGANVLTF
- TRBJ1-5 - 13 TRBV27 TGTGCCAGCAGTTTAAGGGGGAATCAGCCCCAGCATTTT CASSLRGNQPQHF
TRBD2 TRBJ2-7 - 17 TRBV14 TGTGCCAGCAGCCATTGGGATGTGGTAGCGGGAGCCGGCGAGCAGTACTTC CASSHWDVVAGAGEQYF
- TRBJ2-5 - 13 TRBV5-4 TGTGCCAGCAGCTTTGGGGGCGGAGAGACCCAGTACTTC CASSFGGGETQYF
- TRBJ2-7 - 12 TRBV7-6 TGTGCCAGCAGCCAAACCCTCCGGGAGCAGTACTTC CASSQTLREQYF
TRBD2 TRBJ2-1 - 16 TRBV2 TGTGCCAGCAGTCCAACCGGGACTAGTTCGTCCAATGAGCAGTTCTTC CASSPTGTSSSNEQFF
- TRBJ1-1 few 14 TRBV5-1 TGCGCCAGCAGCCTACAGGGTTCCGGCGCTGAAGCTTTCTTT CASSLQGSGAEAFF
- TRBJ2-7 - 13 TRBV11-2 TGTGCCAGCAGCTCCAGACTGATATACGAGCAGTACTTC CASSSRLIYEQYF
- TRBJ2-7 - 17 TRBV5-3 TGTGCCAGAAGCTTGGACGTGTGGAGGGGCCGCCGCTACGAGCAGTACTTC CARSLDVWRGRRYEQYF
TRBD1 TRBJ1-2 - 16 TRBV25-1 TGTGCCAGCAGTGAGTCCGGGACAGGGGCCTCCTATGGCTACACCTTC CASSESGTGASYGYTF
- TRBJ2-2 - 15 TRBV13 TGTGCCAGCAGCTTCGGGAGTATCAACACCGGGGAGCTGTTTTTT CASSFGSINTGELFF
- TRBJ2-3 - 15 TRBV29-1 TGCAGCGTTGAATCGGGCGGGACAGTTACAGATACGCAGTATTTT CSVESGGTVTDTQYF
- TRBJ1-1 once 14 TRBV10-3 TGTGCCATCAGGTCAGGGAATATAAACACTGAAGCTTTCTTT CAIRSGNINTEAFF
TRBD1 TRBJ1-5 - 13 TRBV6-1 TGTGCCAGCAGTGGAGTACAGGGGCAGCCCCAGCATTTT CASSGVQGQPQHF
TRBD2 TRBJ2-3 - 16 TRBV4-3 TGCGCCAGCAGCCAATTTCTAGCGGGAGGGACAGATACGCAGTATTTT CASSQFLAGGTDTQYF
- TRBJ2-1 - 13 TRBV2 TGTGCCAGCAGTGGGCCACCCTACAATGAGCAGTTCTTC CASSGPPYNEQFF
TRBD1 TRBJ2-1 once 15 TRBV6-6 TGTGCCAGCAGTCGATACAGGGGGCAGAACAATGAGCAGTTCTTC CASSRYRGQNNEQFF
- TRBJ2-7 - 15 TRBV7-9 TGTGCCAGCAGCCCCGGTGGAGGGGGCTTCGACGAGCAGTACTTC CASSPGGGGFDEQYF
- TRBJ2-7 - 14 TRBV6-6 TGTGCCAGCAGTTATCTGGGGCTGGGGTACGAGCAGTACTTC CASSYLGLGYEQYF
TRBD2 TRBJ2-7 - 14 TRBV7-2 TGTGCCAGCAGCTTACAAGCGGGACGCGACGAGCAGTACTTC CASSLQAGRDEQYF
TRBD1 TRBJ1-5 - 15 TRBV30 TGTGCCTGGAGTCTAGCTGGGACAGGGTATCAGCCCCAGCATTTT CAWSLAGTGYQPQHF
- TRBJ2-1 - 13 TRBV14 TGTGCCAGCAGCCCAACCCTAGCCCATGAGCAGTTCTTC CASSPTLAHEQFF
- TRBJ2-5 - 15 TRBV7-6 TGTGCCAGCAGCTTAATGCCTGGCAGGCAAGAGACCCAGTACTTC CASSLMPGRQETQYF
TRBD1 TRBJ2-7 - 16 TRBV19 TGTGCCAGTAGTGCTCCCCCGGGACAGGGGGCCAACGAGCAGTACTTC CASSAPPGQGANEQYF
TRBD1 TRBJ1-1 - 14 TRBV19 TGTGCCAGTAGTATGGACAGGTCGGGAACTGAAGCTTTCTTT CASSMDRSGTEAFF
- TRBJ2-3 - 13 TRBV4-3 TGCGCCAGCAGCCAAGGAGCGACAGATACGCAGTATTTT CASSQGATDTQYF
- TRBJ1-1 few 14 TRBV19 TGTGCCAGTACTGACACGGGGTCTGGCACTGAAGCTTTCTTT CASTDTGSGTEAFF
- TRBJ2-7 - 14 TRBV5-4 TGTGCCAGCAGCCCTTTGAGGGGGTCCTACGAGCAGTACTTC CASSPLRGSYEQYF
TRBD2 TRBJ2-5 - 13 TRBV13 TGTGCCAGCAGCCGGCGGGGGGTAGAGACCCAGTACTTC CASSRRGVETQYF
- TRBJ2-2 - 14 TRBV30 TGTGCCTGGAGTCCGACTCGAAACACCGGGGAGCTGTTTTTT CAWSPTRNTGELFF
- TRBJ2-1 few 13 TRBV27 TGTGCCAGCACGGGATCAGGAAGCAATGAGCAGTTCTTC CASTGSGSNEQFF
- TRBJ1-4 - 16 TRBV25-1 TGTGCCAGCAGTGAATTGGGGGGACGGATTAATGAAAAACTGTTTTTT CASSELGGRINEKLFF
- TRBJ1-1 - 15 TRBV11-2 TGTGCCAGCAGCACAGTCCGGGGGGCGCGAGCTGAAGCTTTCTTT CASSTVRGARAEAFF
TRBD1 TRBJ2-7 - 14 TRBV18 TGTGCCAGCTCACTAGTACCAGGGGGCTTCGAGCAGTACTTC CASSLVPGGFEQYF
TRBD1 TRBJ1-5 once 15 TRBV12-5 TGTGCTAGTGAAATGGGACAGTTACCGAATCAGCCCCAGCATTTT CASEMGQLPNQPQHF
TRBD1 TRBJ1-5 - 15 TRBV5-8 TGTGCCAGCAACAGGGGCACAGGGTCCAATCAGCCCCAGCATTTT CASNRGTGSNQPQHF